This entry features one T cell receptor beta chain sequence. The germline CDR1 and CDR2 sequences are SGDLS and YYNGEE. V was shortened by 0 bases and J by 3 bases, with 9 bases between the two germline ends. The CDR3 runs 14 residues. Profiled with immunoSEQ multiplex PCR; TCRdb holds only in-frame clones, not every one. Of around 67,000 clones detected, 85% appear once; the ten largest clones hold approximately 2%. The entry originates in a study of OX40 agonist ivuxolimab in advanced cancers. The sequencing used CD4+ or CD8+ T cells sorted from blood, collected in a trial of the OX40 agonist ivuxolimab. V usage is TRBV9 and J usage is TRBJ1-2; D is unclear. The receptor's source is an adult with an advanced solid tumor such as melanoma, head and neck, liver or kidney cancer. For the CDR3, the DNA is TGTGCCAGCAGCGTAGCTTTGGGCGACTATGGCTACACCTTC. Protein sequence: CASSVALGDYGYTF.